A single sample is the source of the 10 T cell receptor beta chains below, sequenced in a study of blood T cell repertoires in COVID-19. Method: immunoSEQ multiplex PCR; TCRdb's copy keeps in-frame clones and lacks some. The sample has approximately 120,000 clones, approximately 82% seen once; the top ten hold less than 8%. The sample comprised peripheral blood. The receptors originated from a woman aged 80 or over with active or convalescent COVID-19.

This clone was detected only once. The chain couples TRBV18 to TRBJ2-4; maybe TRBD2 (5 bases). From germline, CDR1 is KGHSH and CDR2 LQKENI. The CDR3 is 15 amino acids. Trimming cost V 0 bases and J 0 bases, with 6 bases left between them. The CDR3 DNA follows: TGTGCCAGCTCACCACCGGGAGTAGCCAAAAACATTCAGTACTTC. It codes for CASSPPGVAKNIQYF.

The V gene is TRBV7-9, the J gene TRBJ2-3; D is perhaps TRBD2 (6 bases). The CDR3 is 14 residues long. CDR1 is SEHNR, CDR2 FQNEAQ, per germline (reference sequence). The germline V and J ends were trimmed by 1 base and 5 bases, with 10 bases remaining between them. The DNA of the CDR3 is TGTGCCAGCAGCTTAGGACTAGAGGGAGATACGCAGTATTTT. This codes for CASSLGLEGDTQYF.

The genes are TRBV7-2 and TRBJ2-3; possibly TRBD2 for D (5 bases). The V gene's germline CDR1 is SGHTA and CDR2 FQGNSA. CDR3 length: 16 residues. The V end lost 4 bases, the J end lost 2 bases, and 16 bases lay between the germline ends. In nucleotides, the CDR3 is TGTGCCAGCAGCTCCCCCCGGGGAGAGGCCACAGATACGCAGTATTTT. Its protein is CASSSPRGEATDTQYF. Filled out from reference TRBV7-2 and TRBJ2-3, the complete variable domain reads GAGVSQSPSNKVTEKGKDVELRCDPISGHTALYWYRQSLGQGLEFLIYFQGNSAPDKSGLPSDRFSAERTGGSVSTLTIQRTQQEDSAVYLCASSSPRGEATDTQYFGPGTRLTVL.

The chain has TRBV3-1 (or the pseudogene TRBV3-2) and TRBJ1-1; 9 bases align to TRBD1. CDR3 length: 16 residues. The germline V gene has CDR1 LGHDT and CDR2 YNNKEL (reference sequence). Losses at the gene ends were 1 base for V and 0 bases for J; bases not matched to a gene: 3. DNA of the CDR3: TGTGCCAGCAGCCAAGGGGGACAGGGCTTGAACACTGAAGCTTTCTTT. Amino acid sequence: CASSQGGQGLNTEAFF.

This clone was counted only a few times. The chain is built from TRBV29-1 and TRBJ2-7; 13 nucleotides match TRBD2. V gave up 6 bases and J gave up 0 bases; unmatched junction bases: 2. The CDR3 has 14 amino acids. CDR1 is SQVTM, CDR2 ANQGSEA, per germline. In DNA, the CDR3 is TGCAGCGTAACTAGCGGGAGGGCCTCCTACGAGCAGTACTTC. It specifies CSVTSGRASYEQYF.

The sample holds one count of this clone. The chain is built from TRBV18 and TRBJ2-2, with 7 nucleotides matching TRBD1. Germline CDR1 is KGHSH and CDR2 is LQKENI. This CDR3 region has 16 residues. Trimming cost V 1 base and J 2 bases; bases outside gene matches: 4. The CDR3 DNA sequence: TGTGCCAGCTCACCACGCTACAGGGGAAACACCGGGGAGCTGTTTTTT. This sequence encodes CASSPRYRGNTGELFF. The full variable domain, its missing parts supplied by reference TRBV18 and TRBJ2-2, is NAGVMQNPRHLVRRRGQEARLRCSPMKGHSHVYWYRQLPEEGLKFMVYLQKENIIDESGMPKERFSAEFPKEGPSILRIQQVVRGDSAAYFCASSPRYRGNTGELFFGEGSRLTVL.

This clone turned up a few times. The chain joins TRBV19 to TRBJ2-1, with 9 bases fitting TRBD1. Germline-derived CDR1 and CDR2 are LNHDA and SQIVND (reference sequence). The CDR3 runs 14 residues. V gave up 7 bases and J gave up 6 bases; unmatched junction bases: 7. The CDR3 sequence is CASKPETGGNEQFF. The CDR3 region has the DNA TGTGCCAGTAAACCTGAGACAGGGGGCAATGAGCAGTTCTTC.

This clone was detected only once. The chain combines TRBV28 with TRBJ2-1, with 8 bases matching TRBD2. The CDR3 is 12 residues long. The J segment lost 11 bases and the V segment lost 7 bases, leaving 7 bases of the junction unmatched. Germline CDR1 MDHEN, CDR2 SYDVKM. The CDR3: CASMGRGDKQFF. CDR3 DNA: TGTGCCAGCATGGGGCGGGGGGACAAGCAGTTCTTC.

Here the CDR3 reads CASSSRLAGALETQYF. CDR3 nucleotides: TGTGCCAGCAGTTCAAGACTAGCGGGAGCTTTGGAGACCCAGTACTTC. The chain couples TRBV28 to TRBJ2-5; 12 nucleotides match TRBD2. V dropped 4 bases and J dropped 5; count of bases not matched to a gene: 8. The CDR3 covers 16 residues. In germline, CDR1 is MDHEN, CDR2 SYDVKM.

The chain combines TRBV3-1 (or the pseudogene TRBV3-2) with TRBJ2-1, with TRBD2 matching 11 bases. The length of the CDR3 is 15 residues. CDR1 is LGHDT and CDR2 is YNNKEL in the germline V gene (reference sequence). V lost 1 base and J lost 7; bases outside the gene matches: 3. The CDR3 loop reads CASSQGASGGNEQFF. The CDR3 bases are TGTGCCAGCAGCCAAGGGGCTAGCGGGGGGAATGAGCAGTTCTTC.